The present TCR beta chain was sequenced within a study of T-cell reconstitution after alpha-beta-depleted transplantation in children. The CDR3 loop spans 16 amino acids. The germline V gene encodes CDR1 MNHEY and CDR2 SVGAGI. The germline V and J ends were trimmed by 1 base and 1 base, with 8 bases remaining between them. It was with unique molecular identifiers that the TCRbeta library was prepared. One entry per CDR3 protein, called by TCRdb with MiXCR from the PCR reads. The profile covers fewer than 700,000 distinct CDR3 sequences, with 10% to 15% appearing a single time and over 2% taken by the ten largest. This clonotype showed up many times. Its antigen is as yet unknown. Study observations and caveats: There were some patients whose high TCRbeta diversity at day 60 came from surviving recipient T cells and thymic progenitors. The study reportedly traced alpha-beta T cells about two months after transplant to several hundred expanded graft clones. T-cell counts and diversity at one year post-transplant came mainly from newly produced T cells.

The source material was PBMCs, mostly from graft donor cells, sampled 360 days after TCRalphabeta/CD19-depleted stem cell transplant. The receptor was derived from a male patient aged 10-17 years who had a stem cell transplant for acute myeloid leukemia, so the T cells may come from the graft donor. The chain carries TRBV6-5 and TRBJ2-6; the D gene is possibly TRBD1 (5 bases). The CDR3 DNA sequence: TGTGCCAGCAGTTACTTAGGGGTTTCTGGGGCCAACGTCCTGACTTTC. Residues: CASSYLGVSGANVLTF.